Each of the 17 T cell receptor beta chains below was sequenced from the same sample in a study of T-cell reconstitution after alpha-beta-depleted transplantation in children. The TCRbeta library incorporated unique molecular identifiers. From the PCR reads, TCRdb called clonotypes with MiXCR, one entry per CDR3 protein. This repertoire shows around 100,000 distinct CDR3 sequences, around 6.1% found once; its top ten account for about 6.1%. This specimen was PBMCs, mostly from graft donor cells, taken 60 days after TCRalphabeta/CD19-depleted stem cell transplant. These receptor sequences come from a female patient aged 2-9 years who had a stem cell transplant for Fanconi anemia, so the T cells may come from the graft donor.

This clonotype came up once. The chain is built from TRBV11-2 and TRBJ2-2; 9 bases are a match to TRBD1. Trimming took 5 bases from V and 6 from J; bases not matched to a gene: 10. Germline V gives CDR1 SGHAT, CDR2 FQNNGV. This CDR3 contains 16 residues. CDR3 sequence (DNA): TGTGCCAGCAGCGAGTCCTGGACAGGGGTCTCCGGGGAGCTGTTTTTT. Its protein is CASSESWTGVSGELFF.

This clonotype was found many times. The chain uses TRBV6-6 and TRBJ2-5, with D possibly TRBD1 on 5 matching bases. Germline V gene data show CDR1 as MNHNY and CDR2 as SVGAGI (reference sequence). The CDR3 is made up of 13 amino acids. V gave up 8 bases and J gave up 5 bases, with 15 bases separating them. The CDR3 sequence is CASRNSGKETQYF. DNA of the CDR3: TGTGCCAGCCGAAATTCAGGGAAGGAGACCCAGTACTTC.

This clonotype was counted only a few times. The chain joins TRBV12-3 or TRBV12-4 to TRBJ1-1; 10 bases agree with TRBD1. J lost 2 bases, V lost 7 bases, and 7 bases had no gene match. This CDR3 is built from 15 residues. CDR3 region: CASTMTGGLNTEAFF. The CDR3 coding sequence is TGTGCCAGCACCATGACAGGGGGCTTAAACACTGAAGCTTTCTTT.

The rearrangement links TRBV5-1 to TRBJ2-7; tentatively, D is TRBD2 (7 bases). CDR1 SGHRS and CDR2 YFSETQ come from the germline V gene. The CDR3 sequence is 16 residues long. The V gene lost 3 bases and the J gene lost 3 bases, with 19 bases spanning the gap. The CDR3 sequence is CASSWRPREGVYEQYF. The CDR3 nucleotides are TGCGCCAGCAGCTGGCGCCCGAGGGAGGGGGTCTACGAGCAGTACTTC.

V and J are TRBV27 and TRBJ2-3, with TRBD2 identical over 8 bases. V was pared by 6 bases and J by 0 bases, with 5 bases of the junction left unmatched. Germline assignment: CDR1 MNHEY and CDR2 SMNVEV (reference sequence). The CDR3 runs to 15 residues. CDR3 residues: CASSRRGASTDTQYF. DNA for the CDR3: TGTGCCAGCAGCCGGCGGGGGGCCAGCACAGATACGCAGTATTTT.

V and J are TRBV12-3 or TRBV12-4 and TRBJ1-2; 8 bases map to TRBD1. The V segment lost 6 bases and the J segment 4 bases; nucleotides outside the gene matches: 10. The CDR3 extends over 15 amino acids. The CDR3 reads CASSSTGAVVYGYTF. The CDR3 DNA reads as TGTGCCAGCAGCTCGACAGGGGCAGTAGTCTATGGCTACACCTTC.

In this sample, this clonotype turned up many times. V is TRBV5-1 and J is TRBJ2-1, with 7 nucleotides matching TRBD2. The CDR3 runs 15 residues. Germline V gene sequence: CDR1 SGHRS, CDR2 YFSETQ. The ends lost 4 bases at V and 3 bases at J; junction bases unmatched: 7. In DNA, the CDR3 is TGCGCCAGCAGCCCAGCGGGATTCTTCTACAATGAGCAGTTCTTC. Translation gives CASSPAGFFYNEQFF.

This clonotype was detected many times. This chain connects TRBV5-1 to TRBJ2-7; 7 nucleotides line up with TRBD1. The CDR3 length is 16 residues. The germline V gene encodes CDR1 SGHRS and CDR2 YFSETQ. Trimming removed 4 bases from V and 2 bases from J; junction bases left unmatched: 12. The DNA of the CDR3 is TGCGCCAGCAGCGCTGGACTTCGACAGGGAACCTACGAGCAGTACTTC. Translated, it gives CASSAGLRQGTYEQYF.

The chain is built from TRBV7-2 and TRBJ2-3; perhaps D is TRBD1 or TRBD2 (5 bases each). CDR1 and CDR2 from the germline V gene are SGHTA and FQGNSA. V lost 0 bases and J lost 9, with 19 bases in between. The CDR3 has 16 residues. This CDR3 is CASSLARTGRRDTQYF. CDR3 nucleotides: TGTGCCAGCAGCTTAGCACGTACGGGGCGCAGGGACACGCAGTATTTT.

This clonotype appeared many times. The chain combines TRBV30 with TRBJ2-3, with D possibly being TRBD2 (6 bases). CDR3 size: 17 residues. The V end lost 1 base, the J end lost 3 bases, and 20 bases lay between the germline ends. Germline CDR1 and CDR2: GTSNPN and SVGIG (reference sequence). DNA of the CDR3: TGTGCCTGGAGTGCAAGTTGGACTACCCTTGGGACAGATACGCAGTATTTT. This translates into CAWSASWTTLGTDTQYF.

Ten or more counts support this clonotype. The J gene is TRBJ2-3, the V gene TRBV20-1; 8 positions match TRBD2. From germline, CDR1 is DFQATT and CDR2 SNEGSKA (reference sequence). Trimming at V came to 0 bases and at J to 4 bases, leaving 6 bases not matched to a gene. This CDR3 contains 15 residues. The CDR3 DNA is TGCAGTGCTAGAGATACGGGGGGGCCCGCAGATACGCAGTATTTT. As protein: CSARDTGGPADTQYF.

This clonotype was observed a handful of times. Written as DNA, the CDR3 is TGTGCCAGCAGCATCAAAATAACAGGGGCTTTCAGGAAGAATGAGCAGTTCTTC. Encoded protein: CASSIKITGAFRKNEQFF. This chain links TRBV11-2 with TRBJ2-1; 7 bases line up with TRBD1. V was pared by 5 bases and J by 7 bases, with 20 bases of the junction left unmatched. CDR1 and CDR2 (germline): SGHAT, FQNNGV. The length of the CDR3 is 18 residues.

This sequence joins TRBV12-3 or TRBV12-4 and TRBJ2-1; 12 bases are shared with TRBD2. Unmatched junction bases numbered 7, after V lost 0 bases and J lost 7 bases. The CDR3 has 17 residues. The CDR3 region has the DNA TGTGCCAGCAGTTTAGCGAGGACTAGCGGGATGAGGAATGAGCAGTTCTTC. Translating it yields CASSLARTSGMRNEQFF.

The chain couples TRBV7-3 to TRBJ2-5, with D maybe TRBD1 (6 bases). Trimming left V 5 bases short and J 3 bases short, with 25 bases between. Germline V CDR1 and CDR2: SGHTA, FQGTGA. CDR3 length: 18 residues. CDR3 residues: CASSLPRPRQVSKETQYF. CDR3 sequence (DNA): TGTGCCAGCAGCCTCCCCCGGCCGAGACAGGTTTCAAAAGAGACCCAGTACTTC.

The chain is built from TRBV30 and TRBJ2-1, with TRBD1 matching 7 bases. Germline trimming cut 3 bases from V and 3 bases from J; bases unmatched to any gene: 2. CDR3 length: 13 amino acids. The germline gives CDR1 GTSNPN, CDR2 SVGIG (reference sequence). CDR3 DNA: TGTGCCTGGAGGGGGGACAGCTACAATGAGCAGTTCTTC. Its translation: CAWRGDSYNEQFF.

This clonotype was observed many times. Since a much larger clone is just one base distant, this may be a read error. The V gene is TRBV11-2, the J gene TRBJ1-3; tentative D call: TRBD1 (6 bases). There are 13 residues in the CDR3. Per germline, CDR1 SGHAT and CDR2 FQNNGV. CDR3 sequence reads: CTSSFLGGNTIYF. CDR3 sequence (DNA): TGTACCAGCAGCTTCCTAGGGGGGAACACCATATATTTT. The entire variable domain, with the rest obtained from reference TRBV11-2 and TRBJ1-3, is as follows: EAGVAQSPRYKIIEKRQSVAFWCNPISGHATLYWYQQILGQGPKLLIQFQNNGVVDDSQLPKDRFSAERLKGVDSTLKIQPAKLEDSAVYLCTSSFLGGNTIYFGEGSWLTVV.

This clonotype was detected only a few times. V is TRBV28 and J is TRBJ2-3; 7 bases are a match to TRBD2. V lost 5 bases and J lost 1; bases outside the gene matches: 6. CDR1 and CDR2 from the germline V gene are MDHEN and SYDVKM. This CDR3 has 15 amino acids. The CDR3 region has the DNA TGTGCCAGCAGTCCTGCGGGAGTGGGCACAGATACGCAGTATTTT. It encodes CASSPAGVGTDTQYF.